The T cell receptor (beta chain) under discussion was sequenced for a study of CD8+CD57+ T cells in acquired aplastic anemia. Overall study context: Isolated CD4+ and CD8+ cells, once sorted, yielded DNA averaging around 2.9 ug.

An expansion of CD8+CD57+ cells by flow cytometry had been shown in patients chosen for sequencing. Patients had not yet gotten any therapy when their blood was taken for sampling. Genomic DNA provided the template from which TCR beta VDJ and CDR3 profiles were obtained. TCRdb reprocessed the reads with MiXCR, giving one entry per CDR3 protein. The sample lists hundreds of thousands of distinct CDR3 sequences, 45% to 65% occurring once. Findings of the study overall: The study found no significant CD8+ Simpson's diversity difference between patients and controls. Patients had about 31 CD8+ CDR3 sequences in common with controls (the shared set).

With regard to this clonotype: Its antigen is currently unknown.

The TCR originated in a human donor with aplastic anemia. The source material was sorted CD4+, CD8+, or CD8+CD57+ T cells (not recorded which) from PBMCs.

The CDR3 spells CASSSIQGNEQFF. DNA of the CDR3: TGTGCCAGCAGCTCGATACAGGGCAATGAGCAGTTCTTC. This chain joins TRBV5-6 and TRBJ2-1, with D possibly TRBD1 on 6 matching bases. Germline assignment: CDR1 SGHDT and CDR2 YYEEEE. The CDR3 spans 13 residues. V lost 3 bases, J lost 6 bases, and 10 bases lay in between. The full variable domain, with the rest looked up from reference TRBV5-6 and TRBJ2-1, is DAGVTQSPTHLIKTRGQQVTLRCSPKSGHDTVSWYQQALGQGPQFIFQYYEEEERQRGNFPDRFSGHQFPNYSSELNVNALLLGDSALYLCASSSIQGNEQFFGPGTRLTVL.